Listed below are T cell receptor beta chains from one sample, sequenced in a study of blood T cell repertoires in COVID-19. Assay: immunoSEQ multiplex PCR; the TCRdb copy retains only in-frame clones and omits some. The table shows 120,000 to 150,000 clones, with roughly 89% occurring only once. Sequenced sample: peripheral blood. All receptors derive from a middle-aged woman with acute or convalescent COVID-19. Both conserved end residues are part of each CDR3. The D gene is left open where the match is weak. Size values are once, few and many counts, or a class for expanded clones, and some rows have none.

>NA|TRBV2|TRBJ2-1|once
TGTGCCAGAAGCGGAAGCTCCTACAATGAGCAGTTCTTC
CARSGSSYNEQFF
>TRBD1|TRBV10-3|TRBJ2-2|NA
TGTGCCACCGCCGGACAGGGTCGGACCGGGGAGCTGTTTTTT
CATAGQGRTGELFF
>NA|TRBV7-9|TRBJ1-4|NA
TGTGCCAGCAGCCCCGTGGAGGGAGAGGAAAAACTGTTTTTT
CASSPVEGEEKLFF
>TRBD1|TRBV6-5|TRBJ1-4|NA
TGTGCCAGCAAAAACCCCACAGGGGCTGAAAAACTGTTTTTT
CASKNPTGAEKLFF
>NA|TRBV27|TRBJ2-6|few
TGTGCCAGCGGGCCCAGGCTATCACCCGGGGCCAACGTCCTGACTTTC
CASGPRLSPGANVLTF
>TRBD2|TRBV7-2|TRBJ2-4|NA
TGTGCCAGCAGCCTTTCTAGCGGGAGGGCCGGCAAAAACATTCAGTACTTC
CASSLSSGRAGKNIQYF
>TRBD2|TRBV3-1/TRBV3-2|TRBJ2-3|NA
TGTGCCAGCAGCCAAACTAGCGGGAGTTGGATGGCAGATACGCAGTATTTT
CASSQTSGSWMADTQYF
>NA|TRBV15|TRBJ2-1|NA
TGTGCCACCGGACTAAGCGGTAGCTCCTACAATGAGCAGTTCTTC
CATGLSGSSYNEQFF
>NA|TRBV19|TRBJ1-1|few
TGTGCCAGTAGTGTCCGAGGGAACACTGAAGCTTTCTTT
CASSVRGNTEAFF
>NA|TRBV6-5|TRBJ2-1|NA
TGTGCCAGCAGGGAGGGCTCCTACAATGAGCAGTTCTTC
CASREGSYNEQFF
>NA|TRBV28|TRBJ2-2|NA
TGTGCCAGCCGCAGGGTAGCGGTAAATTCCGGGGAGCTGTTTTTT
CASRRVAVNSGELFF
>NA|TRBV29-1|TRBJ2-7|NA
TGCAGCGTCACGGTCGGGGACGAGCAGTACTTC
CSVTVGDEQYF
>TRBD2|TRBV5-1|TRBJ2-1|NA
TGCGCCAGCAGTTCCGGACTAGCGGGAGGCACCTACAATGAGCAGTTCTTC
CASSSGLAGGTYNEQFF
>NA|TRBV7-9|TRBJ1-1|NA
TGTGCCAGCAGCGTGACAGCGAACACTGAAGCTTTCTTT
CASSVTANTEAFF
>NA|TRBV5-8|TRBJ1-2|once
TGTGCCAGCAGCTTGTCCGGCGGGACCGTATGGGACTATGGCTACACCTTC
CASSLSGGTVWDYGYTF
>TRBD2|TRBV7-9|TRBJ2-7|NA
TGTGCCAGCAGCTCGACTAGCGGGAGGGCCGGCGAGCAGTACTTC
CASSSTSGRAGEQYF
>NA|TRBV9|TRBJ2-1|NA
TGTGCCAGCAGCCCGCGTTCCTACAATGAGCAGTTCTTC
CASSPRSYNEQFF
>TRBD2|TRBV7-2|TRBJ2-2|NA
TGTGCCAGCAGCTTAGCTAGCGGGAGGGCCGGGGAGCTGTTTTTT
CASSLASGRAGELFF
>TRBD2|TRBV15|TRBJ2-1|NA
TGTGCCACCAGCAGAGTGGCTAGCGGCACCAATGAGCAGTTCTTC
CATSRVASGTNEQFF
>TRBD1|TRBV15|TRBJ1-6|NA
TGTGCCACCAGCAGAGATCGGTGGACAGGGGATAATTCACCCCTCCACTTT
CATSRDRWTGDNSPLHF
>NA|TRBV19|TRBJ1-3|NA
TGTGCCAGTAGTATCTGGGGCAGGAGTGGAAACACCATATATTTT
CASSIWGRSGNTIYF
>TRBD1|TRBV9|TRBJ2-1|few
TGTGCCAGCAGCCCGGCCGTGCCCGGAGACAGGGCCTACAATGAGCAGTTCTTC
CASSPAVPGDRAYNEQFF
>NA|TRBV5-1|TRBJ2-2|NA
TGCGCCAGCAGCTCCTTCTTGGGCGGGATCACCGGGGAGCTGTTTTTT
CASSSFLGGITGELFF
>TRBD1|TRBV13|TRBJ2-7|NA
TGTGCCAGCAGCACCTGGGACAGGGGATACGAGCAGTACTTC
CASSTWDRGYEQYF
>NA|TRBV11-1|TRBJ1-1|NA
TGTGCCAGCAGTTTTCTTACTACAGGGTACGCTGAAGCTTTCTTT
CASSFLTTGYAEAFF
>NA|TRBV27|TRBJ2-5|NA
TGTGCCAGCAGTCCGGCTCTAGGACAGCAAGAGACCCAGTACTTC
CASSPALGQQETQYF
>NA|TRBV5-1|TRBJ1-5|NA
TGCGCCAGCAGCTTGGGACTGTTTGACAATCAGCCCCAGCATTTT
CASSLGLFDNQPQHF
>NA|TRBV9|TRBJ2-3|NA
TGTGCCAGCAGCGTAGGTCACCCAGGCACAGATACGCAGTATTTT
CASSVGHPGTDTQYF
>NA|TRBV2|TRBJ2-7|NA
TGTGCCGACGCGGGGCAACCTACCTACGAGCAGTACTTC
CADAGQPTYEQYF
>NA|TRBV5-1|TRBJ1-2|NA
TGCGCCAGCAGCTTGTTGCGGGGGGCGAGCCACTATGGCTACACCTTC
CASSLLRGASHYGYTF
>TRBD2|TRBV2|TRBJ2-3|once
TGTGCCAGCAGCCCGGGACTAGCGGGGGGGGCCCCACGGGGCCGCACAGATACGCAGTATTTT
CASSPGLAGGAPRGRTDTQYF
>NA|TRBV7-2|TRBJ2-3|once
TGTGCCAGCAGCTTAGGACTAGGTCGCACAGATACGCAGTATTTT
CASSLGLGRTDTQYF
>TRBD1|TRBV7-9|TRBJ1-1|few
TGTGCCAGCAGCCCGACAGGGGGGGACACTGAAGCTTTCTTT
CASSPTGGDTEAFF
>TRBD2|TRBV7-3|TRBJ2-7|NA
TGTGCCAGCAGCTTGAAAGCGGGAGGAACCTACGAGCAGTACTTC
CASSLKAGGTYEQYF
>NA|TRBV18|TRBJ1-1|NA
TGTGCCAGCTCACCACCGGGGGGGGACACTGAAGCTTTCTTT
CASSPPGGDTEAFF
>NA|TRBV5-4|TRBJ1-1|NA
TGTGCCAGCAGCTTGGGGGGCGCGAGGAACACTGAAGCTTTCTTT
CASSLGGARNTEAFF
>TRBD1|TRBV10-3|TRBJ1-1|NA
TGTGCCATCAGTGAGACAGGGGTGGGGACTGAAGCTTTCTTT
CAISETGVGTEAFF
>TRBD1|TRBV5-4|TRBJ1-2|NA
TGTGCCAGCAGCTTGGCCCGTGGGGACAGTTATGGCTACACCTTC
CASSLARGDSYGYTF
>TRBD1|TRBV5-5|TRBJ2-5|NA
TGTGCCAGCAGCTTGACAGGGGGCAAGACCCAGTACTTC
CASSLTGGKTQYF
>TRBD1|TRBV29-1|TRBJ1-2|NA
TGCAGCGTTTCCCCGGGACAGGGGAGGCCTAACTATGGCTACACCTTC
CSVSPGQGRPNYGYTF
>NA|TRBV27|TRBJ2-7|NA
TGTGCCAGTCAGAGGGAGGTCTCTTCCGACTACGAGCAGTACTTC
CASQREVSSDYEQYF
>TRBD1|TRBV9|TRBJ1-6|NA
TGTGCCAGCAGCTCCGGGACAGGGGCTAAGCCCCTCCACTTT
CASSSGTGAKPLHF
>NA|TRBV7-3|TRBJ2-5|NA
TGTGCCAGCAGCCCACAGGGGGGGCAAGAGACCCAGTACTTC
CASSPQGGQETQYF
>NA|TRBV6-6|TRBJ1-5|NA
TGTGCCAGCAACTTACTCCGGGATCAGCCCCAGCATTTT
CASNLLRDQPQHF
>NA|TRBV10-3|TRBJ1-2|NA
TGTGCCATCAGTGAGCCACGACGGGGAAGTGGCTACACCTTC
CAISEPRRGSGYTF
>TRBD1|TRBV7-9|TRBJ1-2|NA
TGTGCCAGCAGCCCCAGGACAGGGGCTAACTATGGCTACACCTTC
CASSPRTGANYGYTF
>NA|TRBV6-5|TRBJ1-6|NA
TGTGCCAGCAGTTACTCTTCTGGGGGCGCGAATTCACCCCTCCACTTT
CASSYSSGGANSPLHF
>TRBD2|TRBV7-2|TRBJ2-7|NA
TGTGCCAGCAGCCCCTACCGCGGCAGCGGGAGCTCCTACGAGCAGTACTTC
CASSPYRGSGSSYEQYF
>TRBD2|TRBV15|TRBJ2-4|once
TGTGCCACCAGCAGAGAATGGCGGGGGGGCAAAAACATTCAGTACTTC
CATSREWRGGKNIQYF
>TRBD1|TRBV30|TRBJ2-7|NA
TGTGCCTGGAGTAGGGGGCCCTACGAGCAGTACTTC
CAWSRGPYEQYF
>NA|TRBV12-5|TRBJ1-5|NA
TGTGCTAGTGGCCGCGGGACGGTTAGCAATCAGCCCCAGCATTTT
CASGRGTVSNQPQHF
>TRBD2|TRBV20-1|TRBJ2-5|once
TGCAGTGCTAGTCTAGCGGGAGGGCCGATACCGACCCAGTACTTC
CSASLAGGPIPTQYF
>TRBD1|TRBV7-9|TRBJ1-1|NA
TGTGCCAGCAGCTCCCATGGGACAGGAGGGGGAGAAGCTTTCTTT
CASSSHGTGGGEAFF
>TRBD2|TRBV7-3|TRBJ2-7|few
TGTGCCAGCAGCTTCTCAGCGGGAGTAACCCACGAGCAGTACTTC
CASSFSAGVTHEQYF
>NA|TRBV30|TRBJ1-1|few
TGTGCCTGGAGGGAGCCTCCCACTGAAGCTTTCTTT
CAWREPPTEAFF